The T cell receptor beta chain described here comes from a study of blood T cell repertoires in COVID-19. Profiled with immunoSEQ multiplex PCR; TCRdb holds only in-frame clones, not every one. Altogether fewer than 25,000 clones are present, 87% being singletons, with the ten largest covering less than 30%. The CDR3 is 16 residues long. The germline V gene encodes CDR1 ENHRY and CDR2 SYGVKD. The ends lost 3 bases at V and 4 bases at J; junction bases unmatched: 6. The V gene is TRBV10-3, the J gene TRBJ2-3; 11 bases fit TRBD2. Sequenced: peripheral blood. This receptor was identified in a human donor with active COVID-19. The donor label of this sample is uncertain. The DNA for the CDR3 is TGTGCCATCAGTGACCCGCTAGCGGGAGGTGCAGATACGCAGTATTTT. Translating it yields CAISDPLAGGADTQYF.